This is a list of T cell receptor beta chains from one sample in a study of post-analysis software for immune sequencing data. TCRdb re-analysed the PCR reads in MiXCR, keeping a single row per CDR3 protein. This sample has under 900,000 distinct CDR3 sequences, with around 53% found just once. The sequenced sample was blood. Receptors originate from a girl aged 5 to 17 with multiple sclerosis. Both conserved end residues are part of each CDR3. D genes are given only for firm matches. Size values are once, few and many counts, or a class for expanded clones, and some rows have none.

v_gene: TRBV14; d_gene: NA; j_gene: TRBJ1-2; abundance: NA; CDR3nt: TGTGCCAGCAGTTGGAGGACCTATGGCTACACCTTC; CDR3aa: CASSWRTYGYTF
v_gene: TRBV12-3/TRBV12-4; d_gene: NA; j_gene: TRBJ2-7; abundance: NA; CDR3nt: TGTGCCAGCAGCCAAGTAGAGGGTCAGGTTTCCTACGAGCAGTACTTC; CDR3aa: CASSQVEGQVSYEQYF
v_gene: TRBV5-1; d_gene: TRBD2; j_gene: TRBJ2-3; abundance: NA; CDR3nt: TGCGCCAGCAGCTTGGTCCTAGCGGGGGGCGCCACAGATACGCAGTATTTT; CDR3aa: CASSLVLAGGATDTQYF
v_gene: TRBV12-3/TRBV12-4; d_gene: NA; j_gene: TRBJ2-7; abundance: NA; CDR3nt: TGTGCCAGCAGTTCAACCCGGACAGTTTCCTACGAGCAGTACTTC; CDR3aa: CASSSTRTVSYEQYF
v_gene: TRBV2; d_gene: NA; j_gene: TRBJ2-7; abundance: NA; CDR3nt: TGTGCCAGCAGTCTAGGGCCGGGCGGGGGCGTCTACGAGCAGTACTTC; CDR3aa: CASSLGPGGGVYEQYF
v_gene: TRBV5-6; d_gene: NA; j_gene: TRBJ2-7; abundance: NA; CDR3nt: TGTGCCAGCAGCTTGTTAACCGACCTTGGTTACGAGCAGTACTTC; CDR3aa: CASSLLTDLGYEQYF
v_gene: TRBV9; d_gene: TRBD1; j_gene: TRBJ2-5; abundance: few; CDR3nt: TGTGCCAGCAGAGGCACAGGGGTGGAGACCCAGTACTTC; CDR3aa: CASRGTGVETQYF
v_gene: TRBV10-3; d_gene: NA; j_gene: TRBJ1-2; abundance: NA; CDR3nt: TGTGCCATCAGTGAGTCTGAAATACGTTATGGCTACACCTTC; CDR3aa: CAISESEIRYGYTF
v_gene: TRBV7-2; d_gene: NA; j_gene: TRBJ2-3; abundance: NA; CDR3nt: TGTGCCAGCAGCCCGCCGCCACGGGAGATATTGCGGGCAGATACGCAGTATTTT; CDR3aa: CASSPPPREILRADTQYF
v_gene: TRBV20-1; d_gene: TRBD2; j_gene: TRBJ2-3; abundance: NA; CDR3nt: TGCAGTGCTATTACCGGGACTAGCGTTTCCCGGATTAGCACAGATACGCAGTATTTT; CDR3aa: CSAITGTSVSRISTDTQYF
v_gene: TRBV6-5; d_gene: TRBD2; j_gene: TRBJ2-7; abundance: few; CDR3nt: TGTGCCAGCAGTAAGGTAGCGGGAACCTACGAGCAGTACTTC; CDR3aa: CASSKVAGTYEQYF
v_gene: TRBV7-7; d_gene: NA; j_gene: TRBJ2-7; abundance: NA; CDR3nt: TGTGCTAGCAGCTCCGGGGGAGGGGGCGAGCAGTACTTC; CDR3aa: CASSSGGGGEQYF
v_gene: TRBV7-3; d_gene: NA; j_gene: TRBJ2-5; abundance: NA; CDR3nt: TGTGCCAGCAGCGCGGGCCGACTTGCCGGGCCCCAAGAGACCCAGTACTTC; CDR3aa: CASSAGRLAGPQETQYF
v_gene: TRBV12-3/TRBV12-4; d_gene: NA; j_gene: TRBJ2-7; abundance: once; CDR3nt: TGTGCCAGCAGTTATACGGAGGGGGAGCAGTACTTC; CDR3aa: CASSYTEGEQYF
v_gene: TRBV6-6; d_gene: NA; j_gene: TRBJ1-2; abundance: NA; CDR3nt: TGTGCCAGCAGTATGTCTGACTATGGCTACACCTTC; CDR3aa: CASSMSDYGYTF
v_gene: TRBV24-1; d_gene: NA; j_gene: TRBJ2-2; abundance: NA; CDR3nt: TGTGCCACCAGTGGGGTCCCGACCCAGGGCACCGGGGAGCTGTTTTTT; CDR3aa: CATSGVPTQGTGELFF
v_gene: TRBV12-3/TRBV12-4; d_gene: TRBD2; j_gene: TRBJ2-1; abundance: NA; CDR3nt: TGTGCCAGCAGTTTAAGGACTAGCGGGGGTCACAATGAGCAGTTCTTC; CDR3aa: CASSLRTSGGHNEQFF
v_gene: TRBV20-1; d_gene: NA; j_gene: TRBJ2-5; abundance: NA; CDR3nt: TGCAGTGCTAGAATTACTCCGGGAATTGGTGAGACCCAGTACTTC; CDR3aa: CSARITPGIGETQYF
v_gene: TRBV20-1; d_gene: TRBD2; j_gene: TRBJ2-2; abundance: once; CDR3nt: TGCAGTGCTAGAGGGGCCGGGACTAGCACGGTTGGGGAGCTGTTTTTT; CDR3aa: CSARGAGTSTVGELFF
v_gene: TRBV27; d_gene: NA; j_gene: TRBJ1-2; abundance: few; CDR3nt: TGTGCCAGCAGTTTATCAGGGGAAGGCTACACCTTC; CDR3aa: CASSLSGEGYTF
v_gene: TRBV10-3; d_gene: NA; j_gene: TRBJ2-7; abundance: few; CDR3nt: TGTGCCATCAGTGGACAGAGCTACGAGCAGTACTTC; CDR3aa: CAISGQSYEQYF
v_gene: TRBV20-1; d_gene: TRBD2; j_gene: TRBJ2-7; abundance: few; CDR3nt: TGCAGTGCTCCTGCGGGGGGTTTCTCCTACGAGCAGTACTTC; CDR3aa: CSAPAGGFSYEQYF
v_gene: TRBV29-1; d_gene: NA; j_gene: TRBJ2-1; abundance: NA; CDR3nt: TGCAGCGTTGCACGACGGGACAATGAGCAGTTCTTC; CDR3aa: CSVARRDNEQFF
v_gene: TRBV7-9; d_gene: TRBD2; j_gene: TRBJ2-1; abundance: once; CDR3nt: TGTGCCAGCAGCTCGCGACTAGCGGGGGAAGTAAGCCAATGGCAGTTCTTC; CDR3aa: CASSSRLAGEVSQWQFF
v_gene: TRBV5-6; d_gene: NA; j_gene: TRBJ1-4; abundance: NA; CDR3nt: TGTGCCAGCAGCCTGGCGGAGGCAAAACTGTTTTTT; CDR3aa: CASSLAEAKLFF
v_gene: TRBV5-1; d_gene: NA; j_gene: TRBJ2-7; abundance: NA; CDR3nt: TGCGCCAGCAGCGCCCGACAGGCATTCAGCTCCTACGAGCAGTACTTC; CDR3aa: CASSARQAFSSYEQYF
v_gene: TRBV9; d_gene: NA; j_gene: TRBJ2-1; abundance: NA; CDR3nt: TGTGCCAGCAGCGTAGGGGGGATTGGTGAGCAGTTCTTC; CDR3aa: CASSVGGIGEQFF
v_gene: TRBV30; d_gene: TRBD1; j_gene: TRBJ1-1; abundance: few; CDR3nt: TGTGCCTGGAGTGTAGGGGGCCTCCAGGCTTTCTTT; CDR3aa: CAWSVGGLQAFF